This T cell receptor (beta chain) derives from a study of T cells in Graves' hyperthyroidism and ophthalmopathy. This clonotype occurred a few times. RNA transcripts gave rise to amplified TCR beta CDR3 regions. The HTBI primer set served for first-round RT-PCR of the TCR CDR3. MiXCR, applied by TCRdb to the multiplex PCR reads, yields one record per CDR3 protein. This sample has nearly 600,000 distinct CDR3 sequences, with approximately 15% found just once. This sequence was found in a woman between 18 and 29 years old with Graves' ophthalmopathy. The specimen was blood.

Written as DNA, the CDR3 is TGTGCCAGCAGCCACGTCGGACTAGCCCCAGGCAATGAGCAGTTCTTC. Translation gives CASSHVGLAPGNEQFF. The chain employs TRBV3-1 and TRBJ2-1; 8 bases are a match to TRBD2. Germline loops: CDR1 LGHDT, CDR2 YNNKEL (reference sequence). The CDR3 length is 16 residues. V dropped 3 bases and J dropped 6; count of bases not matched to a gene: 10.